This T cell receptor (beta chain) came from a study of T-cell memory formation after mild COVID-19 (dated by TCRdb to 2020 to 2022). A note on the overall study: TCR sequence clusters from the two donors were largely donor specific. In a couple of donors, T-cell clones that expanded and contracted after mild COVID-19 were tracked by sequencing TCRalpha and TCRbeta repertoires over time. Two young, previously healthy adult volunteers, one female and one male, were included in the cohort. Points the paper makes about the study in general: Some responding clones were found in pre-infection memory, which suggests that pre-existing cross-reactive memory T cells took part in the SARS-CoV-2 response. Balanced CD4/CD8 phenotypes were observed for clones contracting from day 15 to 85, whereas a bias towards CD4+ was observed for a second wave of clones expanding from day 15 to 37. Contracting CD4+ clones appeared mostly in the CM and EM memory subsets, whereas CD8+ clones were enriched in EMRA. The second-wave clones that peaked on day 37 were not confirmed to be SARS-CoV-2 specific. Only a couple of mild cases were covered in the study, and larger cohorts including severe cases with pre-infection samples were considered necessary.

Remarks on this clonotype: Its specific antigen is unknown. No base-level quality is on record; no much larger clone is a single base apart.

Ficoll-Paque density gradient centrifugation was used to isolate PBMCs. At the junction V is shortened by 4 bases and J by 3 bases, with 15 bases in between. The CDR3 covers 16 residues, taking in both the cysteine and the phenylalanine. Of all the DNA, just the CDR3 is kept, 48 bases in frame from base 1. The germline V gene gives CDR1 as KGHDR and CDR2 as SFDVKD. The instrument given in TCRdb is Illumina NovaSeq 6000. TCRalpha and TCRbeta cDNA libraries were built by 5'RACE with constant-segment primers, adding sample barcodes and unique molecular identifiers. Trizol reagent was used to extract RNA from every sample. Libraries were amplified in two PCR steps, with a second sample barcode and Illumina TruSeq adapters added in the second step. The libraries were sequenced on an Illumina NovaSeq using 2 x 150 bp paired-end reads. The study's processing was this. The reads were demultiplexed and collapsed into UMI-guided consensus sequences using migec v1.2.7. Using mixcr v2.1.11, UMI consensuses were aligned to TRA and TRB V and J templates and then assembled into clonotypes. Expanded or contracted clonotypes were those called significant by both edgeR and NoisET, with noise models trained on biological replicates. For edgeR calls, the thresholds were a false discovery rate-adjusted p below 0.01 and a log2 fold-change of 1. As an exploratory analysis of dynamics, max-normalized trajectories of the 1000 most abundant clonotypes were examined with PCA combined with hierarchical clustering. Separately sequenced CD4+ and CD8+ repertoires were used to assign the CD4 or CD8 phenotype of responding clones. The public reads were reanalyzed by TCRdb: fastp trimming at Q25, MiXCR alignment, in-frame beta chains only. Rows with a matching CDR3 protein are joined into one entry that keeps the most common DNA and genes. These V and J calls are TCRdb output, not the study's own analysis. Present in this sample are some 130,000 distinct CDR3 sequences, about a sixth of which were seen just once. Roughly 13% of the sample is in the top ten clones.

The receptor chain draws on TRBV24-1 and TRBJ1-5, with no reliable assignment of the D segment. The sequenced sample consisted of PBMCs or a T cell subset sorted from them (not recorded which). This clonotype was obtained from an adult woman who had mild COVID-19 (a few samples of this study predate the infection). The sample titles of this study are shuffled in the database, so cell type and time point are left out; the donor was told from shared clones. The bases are TGTGCCACCAGTGACACCTACTCTAGGACCAATCAGCCCCAGCATTTT. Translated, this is CATSDTYSRTNQPQHF.